This record covers a single T cell receptor beta chain. The J segment lost 1 base and the V segment lost 1 base, leaving 5 bases of the junction unmatched. The CDR3 totals 16 residues. Per the germline V gene, CDR1 is SEHNR and CDR2 is FQNEAQ (reference sequence). These data belong to a study of T cells in Graves' hyperthyroidism and ophthalmopathy. TCR beta CDR3 regions were amplified from RNA. The HTBI primer set served for first-round RT-PCR of the TCR CDR3. TCRdb called the multiplex PCR reads again in MiXCR, with one record for every CDR3 protein. Found here are 500,000 to 800,000 distinct CDR3 sequences, just under 45% of them singletons; the top ten hold about 7.2%.

This clonotype was sampled from an adult man with Graves' disease, either hyperthyroidism or ophthalmopathy (not recorded which). V and J are TRBV7-9 and TRBJ1-1; 8 nucleotides agree with TRBD1. The material sequenced was peripheral blood or thyroid tissue (not recorded which). The chain's CDR3 is CASSLDPGTGNTEAFF. Here the CDR3 DNA reads TGTGCCAGCAGCTTAGATCCCGGGACAGGGAACACTGAAGCTTTCTTT.